This entry concerns a single T cell receptor beta chain. No antigen is known for it. The assay was immunoSEQ multiplex PCR, and TCRdb's table has in-frame clones only and misses some. The sample includes about 110,000 clones, 85% to 90% of them seen just once. The data are from a study of T cell responses to AZD1222 COVID-19 vaccine. The CDR3 extends over 14 amino acids. CDR1 and CDR2 from the germline V gene are MDHEN and SYDVKM. The V gene end was trimmed by 3 bases and the J gene end by 7 bases; junction bases not matched to a gene: 8. Study-level points and caveats: White British donors predominated, females outnumbered males, and clonal diversity was possibly underestimated. It was only after the peak T cell response that any repertoires were sampled. Unmutated variant regions are reportedly the target of nearly half of TCRs that are spike-specific.

Sequenced here: peripheral blood, sampled on day 0 of AZD1222 vaccination. This TCR derives from an adult in good health. This chain connects TRBV28 to TRBJ1-2; 7 bases agree with TRBD1. The CDR3 nucleotides read TGTGCCAGCAGTTTGGAGAGGGGGCGGGGTGGCTACACCTTC. Protein: CASSLERGRGGYTF.